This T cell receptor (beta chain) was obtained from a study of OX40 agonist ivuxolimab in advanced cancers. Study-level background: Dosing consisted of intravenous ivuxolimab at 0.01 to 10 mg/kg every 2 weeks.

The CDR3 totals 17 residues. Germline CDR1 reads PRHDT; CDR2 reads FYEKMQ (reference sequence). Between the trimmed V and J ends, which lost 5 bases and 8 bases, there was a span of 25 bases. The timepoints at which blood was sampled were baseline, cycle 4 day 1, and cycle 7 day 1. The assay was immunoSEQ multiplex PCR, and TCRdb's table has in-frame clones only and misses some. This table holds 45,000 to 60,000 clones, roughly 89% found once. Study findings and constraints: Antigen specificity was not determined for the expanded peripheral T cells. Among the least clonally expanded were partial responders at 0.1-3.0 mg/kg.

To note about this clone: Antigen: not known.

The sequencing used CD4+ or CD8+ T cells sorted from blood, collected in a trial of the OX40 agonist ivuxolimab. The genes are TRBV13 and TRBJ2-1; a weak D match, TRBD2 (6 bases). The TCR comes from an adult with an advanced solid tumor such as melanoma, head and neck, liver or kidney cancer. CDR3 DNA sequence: TGTGCCAGCAGCCCCCAGCCAATTAGCGGAGTGGGGGATGAGCAGTTCTTC. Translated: CASSPQPISGVGDEQFF.